This T cell receptor beta chain comes out of a study of blood T cell repertoires in COVID-19. The wider study: Specimens from acute and convalescent COVID-19 originated in the United States, Italy and Spain.

Two negative PCRs, clearance, or symptom resolution characterized the recovered Cohort 3 donors. In the source study's methods: The assay estimated nucleated cells by amplifying reference gene primers. Sequencing used immunoSEQ multiplex PCR; TCRdb keeps in-frame clones, though not all of them. For V, J and clone size, that table is used; D and trimming come from the DNA. Here the sample spans roughly 190,000 clones, roughly 82% being singletons. Worth noting for this clone: A read error may account for a junction end that differs from germline.

The germline V gene has CDR1 SNHLY and CDR2 FYNNEI. CDR3 length equals 14 residues. Sequenced sample: PBMCs or T cells enriched from blood (not recorded which). This chain links TRBV2 with TRBJ2-7; 10 bases are a match to TRBD2. The receptor was derived from a middle-aged man who had recovered from COVID-19. The CDR3 reads CASIEAGGTYEQYF. Written as DNA, the CDR3 is TGTGCCAGCATTGAAGCGGGGGGGACCTACGAGCAGTACTTC.